The 25 T cell receptor beta chains listed next were all sequenced from one sample in a study of siplizumab effects on memory and regulatory T cells. Measured with immunoSEQ multiplex PCR; TCRdb has only the in-frame clones, and not every one. The sample holds 80,000 to 130,000 clones, 94% seen once. The sequenced sample consisted of Tregs sorted from blood. These receptors were obtained from a human donor in good health.

V gene TRBV7-3 combines with J gene TRBJ2-3; TRBD2 matches at 11 bases. The ends lost 4 bases at V and 7 bases at J; junction bases unmatched: 7. The CDR3 spans 15 residues. Looked up from germline, CDR1 is SGHTA and CDR2 is FQGTGA. CDR3 sequence: CASSSTSGVHNTQYF. CDR3 in DNA: TGTGCCAGCAGCTCGACTAGCGGGGTACATAATACGCAGTATTTT.

The chain has TRBV27 and TRBJ2-3; perhaps D is TRBD1 or TRBD2 (5 bases each). CDR1 MNHEY and CDR2 SMNVEV come from the germline V gene (reference sequence). CDR3 length equals 15 residues. V was pared by 0 bases and J by 0 bases, with 7 bases between. The CDR3 region is CASSLSGRSTDTQYF. In DNA form, the CDR3 reads TGTGCCAGCAGTTTATCGGGACGGAGCACAGATACGCAGTATTTT.

A remark on this clone: The junction does not match germline at one end; this may be a read error. V gene TRBV10-3 combines with J gene TRBJ2-1; D may be TRBD2 (6 bases). Germline lookup yields CDR1 ENHRY and CDR2 SYGVKD. The CDR3 spans 13 residues. DNA for the CDR3: TGTGCCCTCAGCTCGGGGGAGTCCAATGAGCAGTTCTTC. Encoded protein: CALSSGESNEQFF.

The rearrangement uses TRBV19 and TRBJ1-2; a possible D gene is TRBD1 (6 bases). V lost 6 bases to trimming and J lost 2 bases, with 7 bases between them. Germline CDR1 reads LNHDA; CDR2 reads SQIVND (reference sequence). The CDR3 runs to 12 residues. CDR3 protein: CASRTGNYGYTF. CDR3 nucleotides: TGTGCCAGTAGGACAGGAAACTATGGCTACACCTTC.

This clone has only one observation. V usage is TRBV28 and J usage is TRBJ1-2; no clear D gene. Germline lookup yields CDR1 MDHEN and CDR2 SYDVKM. CDR3 length equals 14 residues. V was shortened by 2 bases and J by 4 bases, with 11 bases between the two germline ends. The CDR3 DNA reads as TGTGCCAGCAGTTTAATAGCAGAGACCTATGGCTACACCTTC. Translated: CASSLIAETYGYTF.

The V gene is TRBV28, the J gene TRBJ2-7; perhaps TRBD2 as D (6 bases). V lost 9 bases to trimming and J lost 2 bases, with 20 bases between them. There are 15 residues in the CDR3. Germline V gene lookup returns CDR1 MDHEN and CDR2 SYDVKM. CDR3 loop: CASIKSGRGPYEQYF. The CDR3, as DNA: TGTGCCAGTATTAAATCGGGGCGGGGCCCCTACGAGCAGTACTTC.

The rearrangement links TRBV9 to TRBJ2-7; TRBD2 agrees at 10 bases. Looked up from germline, CDR1 is SGDLS and CDR2 is YYNGEE. Unmatched junction bases numbered 4, after V lost 4 bases and J lost 3 bases. There are 14 residues in the CDR3. CDR3 nucleotide sequence: TGTGCCAGCAGCTCCGGACTAGCGGTCTACGAGCAGTACTTC. Translating gives CASSSGLAVYEQYF.

V usage is TRBV27 and J usage is TRBJ2-5; tentatively, D is TRBD1 (5 bases). Per germline, CDR1 MNHEY and CDR2 SMNVEV (reference sequence). This CDR3 is 14 amino acids long. V lost 8 bases, J lost 5 bases, and 18 bases lay in between. CDR3 residues: CASRLSRVGETQYF. DNA of the CDR3: TGTGCCAGCCGCCTTTCCAGGGTAGGGGAGACCCAGTACTTC.

In its sample, this clone was seen a few times. J is TRBJ1-2 and V is TRBV28; TRBD1 is a possible D gene (5 bases). The CDR3 is made up of 17 amino acids. Germline CDR1 and CDR2: MDHEN and SYDVKM. Trimming took off 3 bases at V and 3 bases at J, with 20 bases between the two ends. CDR3 residues: CASSFGLRGPPDYGYTF. CDR3 in DNA: TGTGCCAGCAGTTTTGGCCTAAGGGGACCACCTGACTATGGCTACACCTTC.

The chain links TRBV25-1 to TRBJ2-1; 10 positions agree with TRBD1. The CDR3 extends over 17 amino acids. Germline CDR1 reads MGHDK; CDR2 reads SYGVNS. Trimming removed 4 bases from V and 8 bases from J; junction bases left unmatched: 14. DNA of the CDR3: TGTGCCAGCAGTGGGGAGTCTTCGGGACAGGGGCGCGATGAGCAGTTCTTC. It is translated as CASSGESSGQGRDEQFF. The whole variable domain, filled in from reference TRBV25-1 and TRBJ2-1, reads EADIYQTPRYLVIGTGKKITLECSQTMGHDKMYWYQQDPGMELHLIHYSYGVNSTEKGDLSSESTVSRIRTEHFPLTLESARPSHTSQYLCASSGESSGQGRDEQFFGPGTRLTVL.

The chain links TRBV5-1 to TRBJ2-6; TRBD1 aligns across 9 bases. Germline CDR1 reads SGHRS; CDR2 reads YFSETQ. This CDR3 contains 17 residues. The V segment lost 1 base and the J segment 3 bases; nucleotides outside the gene matches: 5. CDR3 DNA: TGCGCCAGCAGCTTGTGGACAGGGGCTATTGGGGCCAACGTCCTGACTTTC. This gives the protein CASSLWTGAIGANVLTF.

This sequence joins TRBV10-2 and TRBJ2-2, with 9 bases aligning to TRBD2. With 6 bases clipped from V and 2 bases from J, the junction kept 4 bases outside the gene matches. The germline CDR1 and CDR2 sequences are WSHSY and SAAADI. This CDR3 region has 15 residues. The DNA of the CDR3 is TGCGCCAGCAGAAGACTAGCGGACAACACCGGGGAGCTGTTTTTT. Amino acid sequence: CASRRLADNTGELFF.

This chain joins TRBV6-5 and TRBJ2-7, with a possible D match to TRBD2 (6 bases). V lost 4 bases, J lost 2 bases, and 15 bases lay in between. There are 15 residues in the CDR3. CDR1 is MNHEY, CDR2 SVGAGI, per germline. The chain's CDR3 is CASSSDGTLTYEQYF. CDR3 coding DNA: TGTGCCAGCAGTTCCGACGGGACTTTAACCTACGAGCAGTACTTC.

The chain combines TRBV6-5 with TRBJ2-3; no firm D call. Germline CDR1 reads MNHEY; CDR2 reads SVGAGI. The CDR3 covers 14 residues. Trimming removed 0 bases at V and 4 bases at J, with 8 bases between. CDR3 coding DNA: TGTGCCAGCAGTTACTCAGGGATATCAGATACGCAGTATTTT. Translating it yields CASSYSGISDTQYF.

This chain links TRBV18 with TRBJ2-5; D gene uncertain. Looked up from germline, CDR1 is KGHSH and CDR2 is LQKENI. Trimming removed 6 bases at V and 1 base at J, with 6 bases between. The length of the CDR3 is 12 residues. The CDR3 region has the DNA TGTGCCAGCTCCACAGCCCAAGAGACCCAGTACTTC. Encoded protein: CASSTAQETQYF.

This chain connects TRBV5-1 to TRBJ2-5, with D maybe TRBD2 (6 bases). With 1 base removed from V and 0 bases from J, the gap between germline ends came to 10 bases. The length of the CDR3 is 15 residues. Germline assignment: CDR1 SGHRS and CDR2 YFSETQ. The CDR3 coding sequence is TGCGCCAGCAGCTTGATCGGCGGGGACCAAGAGACCCAGTACTTC. It encodes CASSLIGGDQETQYF.

The rearrangement links TRBV7-6 to TRBJ2-2; D not resolved. CDR1 and CDR2 (germline): SGHVS, FNYEAQ. CDR3 size: 13 residues. The germline V and J ends were trimmed by 1 base and 4 bases, with 4 bases remaining between them. Here the CDR3 DNA reads TGTGCCAGCAGCTTAGTTGCCACCGGGGAGCTGTTTTTT. This codes for CASSLVATGELFF.

This chain joins TRBV6-6 and TRBJ2-1; TRBD2 agrees at 10 bases. Germline-derived CDR1 and CDR2 are MNHNY and SVGAGI (reference sequence). CDR3 length: 14 residues. J lost 4 bases, V lost 7 bases, and 4 bases had no gene match. The chain's CDR3 is CASTLLAGYNEQFF. Here the CDR3 DNA reads TGTGCCAGCACTTTACTAGCGGGGTACAATGAGCAGTTCTTC.

This clone appeared a single time. The chain employs TRBV5-6 and TRBJ2-1, with 12 bases that match TRBD2. Looked up from germline, CDR1 is SGHDT and CDR2 is YYEEEE. There are 17 residues in the CDR3. J was trimmed by 9 bases and V by 0 bases; bases with no gene match: 10. In nucleotides, the CDR3 is TGTGCCAGCAGCTTGGCCTTGACTAGCGGGAGTTGGAGTGAGCAGTTCTTC. Encoded protein: CASSLALTSGSWSEQFF.

The rearrangement joins TRBV7-9 to TRBJ2-5; 7 bases agree with TRBD2. CDR3 length: 14 amino acids. Trimming took 6 bases from V and 9 from J; bases not matched to a gene: 13. CDR1 SEHNR and CDR2 FQNEAQ come from the germline V gene (reference sequence). The CDR3 DNA follows: TGTGCCAGCAGATCAACGGGAGGACAAACGGCCCAGTACTTC. Encoded protein: CASRSTGGQTAQYF.

This chain joins TRBV18 and TRBJ2-5, with TRBD1 identical over 10 bases. CDR3 size: 17 residues. Germline CDR1 KGHSH, CDR2 LQKENI. V was pared by 0 bases and J by 5 bases, with 9 bases of the junction left unmatched. CDR3 protein: CASSPPHRTGGLETQYF. DNA for the CDR3: TGTGCCAGCTCACCACCTCATAGGACAGGGGGTTTGGAGACCCAGTACTTC.

The chain has TRBV27 and TRBJ2-3, with D tentatively TRBD2 (5 bases). Germline loops: CDR1 MNHEY, CDR2 SMNVEV (reference sequence). Trimming pared 4 bases from V and 4 bases from J, leaving 12 bases between. The CDR3 sequence is 14 residues long. CDR3 sequence: CASSSPILADTQYF. The DNA for the CDR3 is TGTGCCAGCAGTTCCCCCATACTAGCAGATACGCAGTATTTT.

J is TRBJ2-7 and V is TRBV18, with D possibly being TRBD2 (5 bases). Germline V gene sequence: CDR1 KGHSH, CDR2 LQKENI. V gave up 3 bases and J gave up 2 bases, with 17 bases separating them. The CDR3 extends over 16 amino acids. As DNA, the CDR3 is TGTGCCAGCTCACCGGACTCTGTTCAGGTTACCTACGAGCAGTACTTC. Its protein product is CASSPDSVQVTYEQYF.

The chain is built from TRBV19 and TRBJ2-3, with 8 bases that match TRBD2. Germline loops: CDR1 LNHDA, CDR2 SQIVND (reference sequence). J lost 7 bases, V lost 10 bases, and 13 bases had no gene match. The CDR3 spans 14 residues. CDR3: CATQSAGAHYTQYF. In nucleotides, the CDR3 is TGTGCCACTCAATCAGCGGGAGCCCACTATACGCAGTATTTT.

The chain links TRBV20-1 to TRBJ2-7; no clear D. Trimming took 6 bases from V and 0 from J, leaving 6 bases between them. The CDR3 is 11 residues long. Germline assignment: CDR1 DFQATT and CDR2 SNEGSKA (reference sequence). The CDR3: CSAESSYEQYF. The DNA of the CDR3 is TGCAGTGCAGAGAGCTCCTACGAGCAGTACTTC.